This TCR beta chain appears in the sequencing data of a study of blood T cell repertoires in COVID-19. The table lists this clone with a few counts. This CDR3 contains 14 residues. The germline V gene encodes CDR1 SEHNR and CDR2 FQNEAQ (reference sequence). The J segment lost 4 bases and the V segment lost 5 bases, leaving 4 bases of the junction unmatched. Using immunoSEQ multiplex PCR, the repertoire was profiled, and TCRdb retains in-frame clones only, with some absent. The table lists about 180,000 clones, about 90% of them singletons, with more than 8.5% in the top ten. Sequences were obtained from PBMCs or T cells enriched from blood (not recorded which). The chain uses TRBV7-9 and TRBJ2-5, with TRBD1 matching 10 bases. The clonotype was recovered from a woman aged 18-30 years who had recovered from COVID-19. In DNA, the CDR3 is TGTGCCAGCAGCCGGACAGGGGGTGTAGAGACCCAGTACTTC. Its translation: CASSRTGGVETQYF.